The following is a TCR beta chain sequence with its context. The record originates from a study of cytomegalovirus exposure and HLA in healthy donors. Libraries were prepared by immunoSEQ multiplex PCR; TCRdb keeps only in-frame clonotypes and omits some of them. The table includes about 170,000 clones, about 88% detected once. Sequencing was performed on PBMCs. This clonotype was sampled from a woman younger than 30 in good health and CMV-seronegative.

Here the CDR3 reads CASSLREGSLGYTF. In DNA form, the CDR3 reads TGTGCCAGCAGCCTCCGCGAGGGCTCGCTTGGCTACACCTTC. The chain links TRBV9 to TRBJ1-2; D unresolved. Germline values: CDR1 SGDLS, CDR2 YYNGEE. Trimming removed 4 bases from V and 7 bases from J, with 17 bases in between. This CDR3 comprises 14 residues.